These 18 T cell receptor beta chains originate from one sample sequenced in a study of CD8+ T cells in alopecia areata. Extracted from the samples, RNA was reverse transcribed into cDNA to serve as the sequencing template. Clones were sequenced by immunoSEQ multiplex PCR, and TCRdb holds only the in-frame ones, with some missing. The data show about 210,000 clones, with 66% seen just once and 0.95% to 1.5% held by the top ten. Treatment noted: oral pan-JAK inhibitor, 5-10 mg twice daily. Material: CD4+ T cells sorted from blood, obtained at week 44, from a patient treated with tofacitinib. These receptors all stem from a human donor with alopecia areata.

CDR3 sequence reads: CAWMRSGKQETQYF. Here the CDR3 DNA reads TGTGCCTGGATGCGTTCAGGCAAGCAAGAGACCCAGTACTTC. The chain has TRBV30 and TRBJ2-5, with unresolved D. The CDR3 contains 14 residues. Germline CDR1 and CDR2: GTSNPN and SVGIG (reference sequence). V was trimmed by 4 bases and J by 2 bases, leaving 14 bases between them.

The rearrangement joins TRBV4-3 to TRBJ2-3; 9 bases line up with TRBD1. Trimming took 1 base from V and 3 from J; bases not matched to a gene: 11. There are 18 residues in the CDR3. Germline lookup yields CDR1 LGHNA and CDR2 YSLEER. The CDR3 reads CASSQGPNPGQGTDTQYF. The DNA for the CDR3 is TGCGCCAGCAGCCAAGGTCCGAATCCGGGACAGGGAACAGATACGCAGTATTTT.

The CDR3 region is CAWTRAGEHYNSPLHF. The CDR3 DNA is TGTGCCTGGACTAGAGCAGGAGAGCACTATAATTCACCCCTCCACTTT. The chain links TRBV30 to TRBJ1-6; D not certain. Trimming pared 4 bases from V and 3 bases from J, leaving 16 bases between. Germline V gene sequence: CDR1 GTSNPN, CDR2 SVGIG (reference sequence). CDR3 length equals 16 residues.

This clone has only a few counts. The rearrangement joins TRBV28 to TRBJ1-2; D perhaps matches TRBD1 (6 bases). The CDR3 is 15 residues long. Germline V lookup: CDR1 MDHEN, CDR2 SYDVKM. Between the trimmed V and J ends, which lost 6 bases and 4 bases, there was a span of 18 bases. The CDR3 sequence: CASRTGGAQSYGYTF. The CDR3 coding sequence is TGTGCCAGCAGGACCGGGGGGGCGCAAAGCTATGGCTACACCTTC.

The chain links TRBV30 to TRBJ2-6, with D maybe TRBD1 (5 bases). Looked up from germline, CDR1 is GTSNPN and CDR2 is SVGIG (reference sequence). This CDR3 has 14 amino acids. Trimming pared 7 bases from V and 0 bases from J, leaving 10 bases between. In nucleotides, the CDR3 is TGTGCCTCCCCAGGGTACTCTGGGGCCAACGTCCTGACTTTC. It is translated as CASPGYSGANVLTF.

Only one count was recorded for this clone. The chain has TRBV19 and TRBJ1-1; D uncertain. CDR1 and CDR2 (germline): LNHDA, SQIVND (reference sequence). V shed 6 bases and J shed 1 base, with 6 bases lying between them. The CDR3 contains 12 residues. The CDR3 DNA follows: TGTGCCAGTAGCGGGCGGAACACTGAAGCTTTCTTT. This gives the protein CASSGRNTEAFF.

The gene calls are TRBV4-3 and TRBJ2-3, with 8 positions matching TRBD1. This CDR3 has 15 residues. From germline, CDR1 is LGHNA and CDR2 YSLEER. The junction had 3 bases not matched to a gene; V was cut back by 0 bases and J by 4 bases. The CDR3 loop is CASSQDRGLSDTQYF. In DNA, the CDR3 is TGCGCCAGCAGCCAAGACAGGGGGCTCTCAGATACGCAGTATTTT.

The J gene is TRBJ1-1, the V gene TRBV30; 8 nucleotides align to TRBD1. Germline CDR1 and CDR2: GTSNPN and SVGIG (reference sequence). This CDR3 region has 13 residues. V shed 3 bases, J shed 3 bases, and the junction held 3 bases outside the gene matches. The CDR3 DNA is TGTGCCTGGAGATCAGGGGGCGACACTGAAGCTTTCTTT. Its protein product is CAWRSGGDTEAFF. Filled out from reference TRBV30 and TRBJ1-1, the complete variable domain reads SQTIHQWPATLVQPVGSPLSLECTVEGTSNPNLYWYRQAAGRGLQLLFYSVGIGQISSEVPQNLSASRPQDRQFILSSKKLLLSDSGFYLCAWRSGGDTEAFFGQGTRLTVV.

The rearrangement joins TRBV4-1 to TRBJ1-1; D remains unclear. Trimming removed 0 bases from V and 8 bases from J, with 10 bases in between. Germline V gene lookup returns CDR1 MGHRA and CDR2 YSYEKL. This CDR3 contains 13 residues. In DNA, the CDR3 is TGCGCCAGCAGCCAAGAGGTTCTAGGGGAAGCTTTCTTT. Its protein is CASSQEVLGEAFF.

The chain employs TRBV29-1 and TRBJ1-1; perhaps TRBD1 as D (5 bases). CDR1 and CDR2 (germline): SQVTM, ANQGSEA. The CDR3 contains 12 residues. V dropped 5 bases and J dropped 11 bases, with 18 bases sitting between them. DNA for the CDR3: TGCAGCGTTCGGGGGTTGGGAATAGGGGCTTTCTTT. This sequence encodes CSVRGLGIGAFF.

V and J are TRBV15 and TRBJ1-6; D is uncertain. This CDR3 comprises 15 residues. Germline loops: CDR1 LNHNV, CDR2 YYDKDF (reference sequence). V was shortened by 0 bases and J by 14 bases, with 17 bases between the two germline ends. CDR3 coding DNA: TGTGCCACCAGCAGAGATCAGGTGTCGGACCTTACCCTCCACTTT. This codes for CATSRDQVSDLTLHF.

The rearrangement links TRBV4-3 to TRBJ1-2; D remains ambiguous. Germline values: CDR1 LGHNA, CDR2 YSLEER. With 3 bases removed from V and 4 bases from J, the gap between germline ends came to 9 bases. The CDR3 is 13 amino acids. The CDR3 spells CASSQARSYGYTF. CDR3 nucleotide sequence: TGCGCCAGCAGCCAGGCCCGATCCTATGGCTACACCTTC.

Points on this clone: A junction boundary mismatches the germline segment, possibly from a read error. The V and J genes are TRBV20-1 and TRBJ1-4; D is perhaps TRBD1 (5 bases). The CDR3 covers 11 residues. Germline V gene sequence: CDR1 DFQATT, CDR2 SNEGSKA (reference sequence). For the CDR3, the DNA is TGCAGTGCCCGGGGCCAGGAAAAACTGCTTTTT. As protein: CSARGQEKLLF.

Only a few counts were recorded for this clone. V gene TRBV12-2 combines with J gene TRBJ2-1; TRBD2, the table's D call, was not compared with the DNA. TRBV12-2 is given as a pseudogene. This CDR3 contains 15 residues. CDR3 sequence reads: CASRRPWRVYNEQFF. The CDR3 region has the DNA TGTGCAAGTCGCCGACCTTGGCGGGTCTACAATGAGCAGTTCTTC.

This rearrangement joins TRBV5-4 to TRBJ2-3; D might be TRBD1 (5 bases). There are 11 residues in the CDR3. Germline CDR1 is SGHNT and CDR2 is YYREEE (reference sequence). V lost 6 bases, J lost 5 bases, and 7 bases lay in between. This CDR3 reads CASKGLDTQYF. The DNA for the CDR3 is TGTGCCAGCAAGGGGTTAGATACGCAGTATTTT.

The chain links TRBV15 to TRBJ1-4; TRBD1 agrees at 7 bases. Germline trimming cut 0 bases from V and 3 bases from J; bases unmatched to any gene: 10. From germline, CDR1 is LNHNV and CDR2 YYDKDF (reference sequence). There are 18 residues in the CDR3. The CDR3 nucleotides read TGTGCCACCAGCAGAGATCGTAACAGGGGCTTGCCTAATGAAAAACTGTTTTTT. Translated, it gives CATSRDRNRGLPNEKLFF.

The table lists this clone with a few counts. This chain joins TRBV25-1 and TRBJ1-2, with a possible D match to TRBD1 (6 bases). The CDR3 sequence is 13 residues long. Trimming cost V 3 bases and J 6 bases, with 11 bases left between them. Germline CDR1 and CDR2: MGHDK and SYGVNS. For the CDR3, the DNA is TGTGCCAGCAGTGATTACTCAGGGGATGGCTACACCTTC. It yields the protein CASSDYSGDGYTF.

This chain links TRBV11-1 with TRBJ2-3, with unresolved D. CDR3 length: 14 residues. Deletions cut 5 bases from V and 4 bases from J, with 13 bases between. Germline lookup yields CDR1 SGHAT and CDR2 FQDESV (reference sequence). DNA for the CDR3: TGTGCCAGCAGCAAGCAAAGTCAAGCAGATACGCAGTATTTT. It specifies CASSKQSQADTQYF.